The table lists the clone carrying this T cell receptor beta chain with a count of one. CDR1 is MNHEY, CDR2 SMNVEV, per germline (reference sequence). The CDR3 has 13 amino acids. Trimming stripped 5 bases from V and 9 bases from J, with 14 bases between. The sample comes from a study of blood T cell repertoires in COVID-19. Assay used: immunoSEQ multiplex PCR; TCRdb lists only in-frame clones, some missing. The repertoire holds around 300,000 clones, with 75% to 95% as singletons. This TCR was recovered from a woman in her twenties or thirties with COVID-19, enrolled during active disease. Material: peripheral blood. The gene calls are TRBV27 and TRBJ1-5; possibly TRBD1 for D (5 bases). The DNA of the CDR3 is TGTGCCAGCAGTCCGGGGGTCTTGGGGCCCCAGCATTTT. This translates into CASSPGVLGPQHF.